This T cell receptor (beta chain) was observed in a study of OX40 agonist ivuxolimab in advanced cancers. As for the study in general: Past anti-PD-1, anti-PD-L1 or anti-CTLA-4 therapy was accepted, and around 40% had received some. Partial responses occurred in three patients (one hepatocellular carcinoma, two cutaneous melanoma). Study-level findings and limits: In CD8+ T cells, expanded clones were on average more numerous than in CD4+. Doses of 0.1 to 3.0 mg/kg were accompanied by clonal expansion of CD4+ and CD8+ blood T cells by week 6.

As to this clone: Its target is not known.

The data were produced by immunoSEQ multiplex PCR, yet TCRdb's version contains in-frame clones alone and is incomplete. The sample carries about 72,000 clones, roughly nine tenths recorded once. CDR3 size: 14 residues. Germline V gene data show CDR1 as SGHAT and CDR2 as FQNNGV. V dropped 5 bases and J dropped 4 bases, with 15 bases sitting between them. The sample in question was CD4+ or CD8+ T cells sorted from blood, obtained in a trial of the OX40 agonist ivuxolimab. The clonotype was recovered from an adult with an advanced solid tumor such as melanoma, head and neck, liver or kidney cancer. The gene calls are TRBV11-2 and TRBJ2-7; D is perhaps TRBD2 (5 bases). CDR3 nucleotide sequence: TGTGCCAGCAGCCTTGACGAGGGATTTTACGAGCAGTACTTC. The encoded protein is CASSLDEGFYEQYF.